This T cell receptor beta chain stems from a study of CD8+ T cells in alopecia areata. Study-level background: The duration of tofacitinib was 6 to 18 months, with 6 months off drug afterward.

The ends lost 2 bases at V and 6 bases at J; junction bases unmatched: 11. The length of the CDR3 is 16 residues. The germline gives CDR1 MNHEY, CDR2 SVGAGI. In each case, RNA was isolated and then reverse transcribed into cDNA as the sequencing template. The table came from immunoSEQ multiplex PCR; TCRdb's copy has only in-frame clones and leaves some out. The top ten clones hold over 3% of a sample with some 110,000 clones, roughly two fifths of them seen once. Peripheral blood and lesional scalp punch biopsies came from alopecia areata patients. The source of this sequence is a human donor with alopecia areata. Sequencing input: CD4+ T cells sorted from blood. This chain uses TRBV6-5 with TRBJ2-7; TRBD1 aligns across 9 bases. The CDR3: CASSYLPGTGTSEQYF. The CDR3 region has the DNA TGTGCCAGCAGTTACCTTCCAGGGACAGGGACCAGCGAGCAGTACTTC.